This T cell receptor (beta chain) originates from a study of T-cell reconstitution after alpha-beta-depleted transplantation in children. Losses at the gene ends were 6 bases for V and 6 bases for J; bases not matched to a gene: 12. CDR3 length: 15 amino acids. Germline V lookup: CDR1 MDHEN, CDR2 SYDVKM. Unique molecular identifiers were used to barcode this TCRbeta library. Using its own MiXCR run on the PCR reads, TCRdb lists one record per CDR3 protein. The table lists some 500,000 distinct CDR3 sequences, less than 35% of them singletons. The input for sequencing was PBMCs from the stem cell graft donor, taken from the stem cell graft. V gene TRBV28 combines with J gene TRBJ2-5; 8 nucleotides agree with TRBD2. This sequence originates from a human donor who donated a stem cell graft to a child with aplastic anemia. In DNA form, the CDR3 reads TGTGCCAGCAGATCCCCAGCGGGAGCGTTAAAGACCCAGTACTTC. This gives the protein CASRSPAGALKTQYF.